This TCR beta chain is from a study of metastatic and nonmetastatic thyroid tumors. About the study: Across blood and tumor or nodule tissue, repertoires from malignant and benign thyroid patients were compared with one another.

As handled by the study authors: A distant-metastasis classifier for papillary thyroid cancer was built using CDR3 differences across clinicopathological groups. TCRdb called clones again from the PCR reads with MiXCR. The V and J calls, along with clone size, are taken from TCRdb and not from the paper's own processing. The table includes fewer than 35,000 clones, roughly 30% detected once. This clone was picked up one time. Its antigen is unidentified. Germline loops: CDR1 SGHAT, CDR2 FQDESV (reference sequence). V shed 5 bases, J shed 0 bases, and the junction held 10 bases outside the gene matches. CDR3 size: 17 residues. Patients had received no treatment of any kind before thyroid surgery. Study-wide findings and caveats: According to reports, the diversity of TCR beta was significantly higher in malignant thyroid tumors than in benign nodules, and this held in both blood and tumor samples.

The genes are TRBV11-1 and TRBJ2-1; TRBD1 matches 7 bases. This clonotype originated in a female donor with papillary thyroid cancer or a benign thyroid nodule (not recorded which). Some clones in this sample may be carry-over from other donors' samples. Source material: blood. This CDR3 is CASSVTGAASSYNEQFF. The CDR3 DNA is TGTGCCAGCAGCGTAACAGGGGCGGCGAGCTCCTACAATGAGCAGTTCTTC.